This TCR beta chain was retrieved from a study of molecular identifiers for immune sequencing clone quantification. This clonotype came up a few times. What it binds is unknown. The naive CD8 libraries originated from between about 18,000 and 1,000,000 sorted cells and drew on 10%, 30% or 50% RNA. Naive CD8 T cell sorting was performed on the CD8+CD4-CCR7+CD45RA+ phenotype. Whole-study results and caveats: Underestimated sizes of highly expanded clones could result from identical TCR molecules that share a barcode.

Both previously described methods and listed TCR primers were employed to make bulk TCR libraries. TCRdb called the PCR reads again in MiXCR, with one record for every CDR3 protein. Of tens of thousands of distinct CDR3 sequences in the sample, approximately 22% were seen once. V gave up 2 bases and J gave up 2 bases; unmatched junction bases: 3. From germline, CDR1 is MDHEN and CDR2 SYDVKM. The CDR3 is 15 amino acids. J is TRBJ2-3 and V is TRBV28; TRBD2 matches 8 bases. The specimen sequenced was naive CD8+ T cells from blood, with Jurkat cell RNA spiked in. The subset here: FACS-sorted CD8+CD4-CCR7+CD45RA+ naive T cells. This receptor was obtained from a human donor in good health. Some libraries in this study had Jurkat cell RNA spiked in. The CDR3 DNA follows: TGTGCCAGCAGTTTAACTAGCGGATACACAGATACGCAGTATTTT. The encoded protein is CASSLTSGYTDTQYF.